The 15 T cell receptor beta chains given below trace back to one sample, sequenced in a study of PD-L1 blockade in urothelial cancer. Here immunoSEQ multiplex PCR was the method, and the copy in TCRdb shows in-frame clones only, minus some. The sample lists over 40,000 clones, approximately 82% occurring once. Sequenced here: PBMCs, sampled around atezolizumab (anti-PD-L1) treatment. The receptors stem from a man between 65 and 79 years old with urothelial cancer.

The chain links TRBV6-1 to TRBJ2-5; 8 nucleotides agree with TRBD2. CDR1 is MNHNS, CDR2 SASEGT, per germline. CDR3 length equals 14 residues. The junction had 8 bases not matched to a gene; V was cut back by 6 bases and J by 5 bases. The CDR3 DNA follows: TGTGCCAGCAGACCAAGCGGGAGCTGGGAGACCCAGTACTTC. Protein product: CASRPSGSWETQYF.

The chain carries TRBV6-5 and TRBJ1-5; the D is unclear. V lost 9 bases and J 6 bases, leaving 9 bases between the germline ends. Germline CDR1 reads MNHEY; CDR2 reads SVGAGI. This CDR3 comprises 11 residues. Written as DNA, the CDR3 is TGTGCCAGACTCCACCCTCAGCCCCAGCATTTT. Protein: CARLHPQPQHF.

The CDR3: CASSVRGQVGANVLTF. The CDR3 DNA sequence: TGTGCCAGCAGCGTCAGGGGGCAGGTTGGGGCCAACGTCCTGACTTTC. The chain has TRBV7-8 and TRBJ2-6, with 8 bases lining up with TRBD1. With 5 bases clipped from V and 3 bases from J, the junction kept 6 bases outside the gene matches. Germline-derived CDR1 and CDR2 are SGHVS and FQNEAQ. The CDR3 covers 16 residues. The full variable domain, its missing parts supplied by reference TRBV7-8 and TRBJ2-6, is GAGVSQSPRYKVAKRGQDVALRCDPISGHVSLFWYQQALGQGPEFLTYFQNEAQLDKSGLPSDRFFAERPEGSVSTLKIQRTQQEDSAVYLCASSVRGQVGANVLTFGAGSRLTVL.

This clone was observed a few times. The rearrangement uses TRBV19 and TRBJ2-5; TRBD1 matches 7 bases. This CDR3 is built from 15 residues. Germline lookup yields CDR1 LNHDA and CDR2 SQIVND (reference sequence). Germline trimming cut 1 base from V and 5 bases from J; bases unmatched to any gene: 7. The CDR3 nucleotides are TGTGCCAGTAGTATAGCCCGGGACAGTGGGGAGACCCAGTACTTC. Translation: CASSIARDSGETQYF.

The rearrangement links TRBV28 to TRBJ1-2; 9 nucleotides agree with TRBD1. J gave up 4 bases and V 2 bases, and 8 bases lay outside the gene matches. The germline CDR1 and CDR2 sequences are MDHEN and SYDVKM. The CDR3 contains 16 residues. The DNA of the CDR3 is TGTGCCAGCAGTTTACTCACAGGGGGCCAGTCCTATGGCTACACCTTC. The encoded protein is CASSLLTGGQSYGYTF.

The V gene is TRBV19, the J gene TRBJ1-1; 8 bases line up with TRBD1. The CDR3 covers 16 residues. J was trimmed by 4 bases and V by 9 bases; bases with no gene match: 16. Germline V CDR1 and CDR2: LNHDA, SQIVND (reference sequence). CDR3 sequence (DNA): TGTGCCAGCAATGACCCACAACAGGGGGTTACCACTGAAGCTTTCTTT. It specifies CASNDPQQGVTTEAFF.

This clone came up once. J is TRBJ2-7 and V is TRBV19, with D possibly TRBD1 on 6 matching bases. CDR1 is LNHDA, CDR2 SQIVND, per germline (reference sequence). The CDR3 extends over 16 amino acids. V was pared by 6 bases and J by 2 bases, with 20 bases between. The CDR3 here is CASRSRSDRPTYEQYF. The CDR3 coding sequence is TGTGCCAGTAGGTCAAGGTCGGACAGACCCACCTACGAGCAGTACTTC.

CDR3 sequence (DNA): TGTGCCAGCAGGCTGGGGGGTGCGAACACCGGGGAGCTGTTTTTT. This translates into CASRLGGANTGELFF. The chain has TRBV6-1 and TRBJ2-2; D possibly corresponds to TRBD2 (6 bases). V was pared by 6 bases and J by 0 bases, with 11 bases between. The CDR3 is 15 residues long. Germline values: CDR1 MNHNS, CDR2 SASEGT.

This sequence joins TRBV7-9 and TRBJ1-1, with 7 positions matching TRBD1. Germline V gene lookup returns CDR1 SEHNR and CDR2 FQNEAQ (reference sequence). Trimming took 9 bases from V and 3 from J; bases not matched to a gene: 13. The CDR3 is 15 amino acids. This chain's CDR3 is CASIYGGQVDTEAFF. The CDR3 coding sequence is TGTGCCAGTATCTACGGTGGACAGGTGGACACTGAAGCTTTCTTT.

J is TRBJ2-3 and V is TRBV30; TRBD1 matches at 10 bases. The V segment lost 5 bases and the J segment 5 bases; nucleotides outside the gene matches: 10. There are 15 residues in the CDR3. CDR1 GTSNPN and CDR2 SVGIG come from the germline V gene (reference sequence). The CDR3 DNA is TGTGCCTGGCGGACCGGGACAGGGGCGGGAGATACGCAGTATTTT. The encoded protein is CAWRTGTGAGDTQYF.

V is TRBV27 and J is TRBJ2-7; TRBD1 might be the D (6 bases). Germline V gene sequence: CDR1 MNHEY, CDR2 SMNVEV (reference sequence). There are 14 residues in the CDR3. V was clipped by 3 bases and J by 0 bases, with 9 bases between them. This chain's CDR3 is CASSFTGPSYEQYF. DNA of the CDR3: TGTGCCAGCAGTTTCACAGGGCCCTCCTACGAGCAGTACTTC.

This chain joins TRBV7-3 and TRBJ2-1; possible D gene TRBD2, 6 bases. The germline gives CDR1 SGHTA, CDR2 FQGTGA. The CDR3 consists of 16 residues. The germline V and J ends were trimmed by 4 bases and 1 base, with 14 bases remaining between them. The CDR3 is CASSSVSGSSYNEQFF. In DNA form, the CDR3 reads TGTGCCAGCAGCTCCGTGAGCGGGTCTTCCTACAATGAGCAGTTCTTC.

The chain joins TRBV7-8 to TRBJ2-5, with 8 bases that match TRBD1. The CDR3 consists of 17 residues. The germline V gene encodes CDR1 SGHVS and CDR2 FQNEAQ. Trimming at V came to 1 base and at J to 5 bases, leaving 12 bases not matched to a gene. The CDR3 DNA sequence: TGTGCCAGCAGCTTAGGCCGGGGCCAGGGGGCGAGGGAGACCCAGTACTTC. Amino acid sequence: CASSLGRGQGARETQYF.

In its sample, this clone was seen a few times. The V call is TRBV30, the J call TRBJ1-1; a possible D gene is TRBD1 (5 bases). The V gene's germline CDR1 is GTSNPN and CDR2 SVGIG (reference sequence). CDR3 length equals 12 residues. The V and J ends lost 3 bases and 3 bases respectively, with 8 bases between them. The CDR3 DNA is TGTGCCTGGAGAGGAGGGGACACTGAAGCTTTCTTT. This gives the protein CAWRGGDTEAFF.

The chain is built from TRBV6-6 and TRBJ2-1; no definite D call. Germline V gives CDR1 MNHNY, CDR2 SVGAGI (reference sequence). The length of the CDR3 is 13 residues. Trimming cost V 3 bases and J 3 bases, with 6 bases left between them. The DNA of the CDR3 is TGTGCCAGCAGTTATGTGAGCTACAATGAGCAGTTCTTC. This sequence encodes CASSYVSYNEQFF.